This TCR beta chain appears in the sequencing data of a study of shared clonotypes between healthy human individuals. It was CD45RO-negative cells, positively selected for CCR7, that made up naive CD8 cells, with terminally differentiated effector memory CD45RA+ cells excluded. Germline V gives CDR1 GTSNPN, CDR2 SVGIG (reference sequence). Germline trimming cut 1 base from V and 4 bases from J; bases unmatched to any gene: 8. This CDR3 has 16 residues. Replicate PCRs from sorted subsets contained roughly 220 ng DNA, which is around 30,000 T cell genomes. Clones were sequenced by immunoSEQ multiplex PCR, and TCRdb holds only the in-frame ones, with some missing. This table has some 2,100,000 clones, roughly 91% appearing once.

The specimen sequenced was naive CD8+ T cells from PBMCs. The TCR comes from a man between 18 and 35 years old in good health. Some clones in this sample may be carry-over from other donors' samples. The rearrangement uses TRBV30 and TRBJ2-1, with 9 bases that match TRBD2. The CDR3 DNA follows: TGTGCCTGGAGTGGAGTTCTAGCGGGAAGGTACAATGAGCAGTTCTTC. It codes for CAWSGVLAGRYNEQFF.